This T cell receptor (beta chain) was profiled in a study of cytomegalovirus exposure and HLA in healthy donors. Donors consisted of healthy bone marrow donors. PCR was performed using 60 Vbeta and 13 Jbeta primers. The method was immunoSEQ multiplex PCR; TCRdb's version includes in-frame clones alone and lacks a portion of them. The sample has some 170,000 clones, 83% seen once. CDR3 size: 14 residues. CDR1 and CDR2 from the germline V gene are SSHAT and FNYEAQ (reference sequence). V dropped 1 base and J dropped 5; count of bases not matched to a gene: 4. Sample: PBMCs. The rearrangement joins TRBV7-7 to TRBJ2-7; 8 bases are a match to TRBD1. The sequence was collected from a man aged 45-65 years in good health and CMV-seropositive. CDR3 residues: CASSLGTGTHEQYF. CDR3 DNA: TGTGCCAGCAGCTTAGGGACAGGGACCCACGAGCAGTACTTC.